These 15 T cell receptor beta chains came from one sample sequenced in a study of brain T cells in children with intractable seizures. Indicated time point: blood from clinic visit 5 months post-surgery; TSC patient then seizure free. Here immunoSEQ multiplex PCR was the method, and the copy in TCRdb shows in-frame clones only, minus some. The sample records hundreds of thousands of clones, about 93% being singletons. Sequenced material: peripheral blood, taken 4 to 5 months after surgery. The receptors were gathered from a boy under two years old with tuberous sclerosis and intractable seizures.

The chain is built from TRBV30 and TRBJ2-7; perhaps TRBD2 as D (5 bases). This CDR3 is 15 amino acids long. Germline CDR1 reads GTSNPN; CDR2 reads SVGIG (reference sequence). With 2 bases removed from V and 1 base from J, the gap between germline ends came to 15 bases. The CDR3 DNA reads as TGTGCCTGGAGTTCCCGGGGTGCAGCTTCCTACGAGCAGTACTTC. Its protein product is CAWSSRGAASYEQYF.

V gene TRBV5-1 combines with J gene TRBJ2-1; D is unclear. V lost 2 bases and J lost 4, with 13 bases in between. In germline, CDR1 is SGHRS, CDR2 YFSETQ. The CDR3 extends over 15 amino acids. For the CDR3, the DNA is TGCGCCAGCAGCTTAGACTCTCCTGGGTACAATGAGCAGTTCTTC. It translates to CASSLDSPGYNEQFF.

The chain has TRBV7-9 and TRBJ2-1, with TRBD2 matching over 9 bases. The V gene end was trimmed by 7 bases and the J gene end by 1 base; junction bases not matched to a gene: 11. The CDR3 runs to 17 residues. Germline V CDR1 and CDR2: SEHNR, FQNEAQ (reference sequence). CDR3 in DNA: TGTGCCAGCATTCTTCTAGCGGGAATTCGGTCCTACAATGAGCAGTTCTTC. Translating gives CASILLAGIRSYNEQFF. Full variable domain (remainder filled in from reference TRBV7-9 and TRBJ2-1): DTGVSQNPRHKITKRGQNVTFRCDPISEHNRLYWYRQTLGQGPEFLTYFQNEAQLEKSRLLSDRFSAERPKGSFSTLEIQRTEQGDSAMYLCASILLAGIRSYNEQFFGPGTRLTVL.

The V gene is TRBV6-5, the J gene TRBJ2-6; perhaps TRBD1 as D (6 bases). V shed 8 bases and J shed 0 bases, with 11 bases lying between them. The CDR3 runs to 15 residues. Germline CDR1 is MNHEY and CDR2 is SVGAGI. The CDR3 DNA sequence: TGTGCCAGCCTGGTAGGGGGCTCTGGGGCCAACGTCCTGACTTTC. It is translated as CASLVGGSGANVLTF.

The chain employs TRBV19 and TRBJ1-1; D is unresolved. Germline V gene data show CDR1 as LNHDA and CDR2 as SQIVND (reference sequence). The V end was cut by 6 bases, the J end by 1 base, with 9 bases between. The CDR3 runs 13 residues. The CDR3 sequence: CASSQRPNTEAFF. The CDR3 DNA follows: TGTGCCAGTAGCCAACGCCCGAACACTGAAGCTTTCTTT. Together with reference TRBV19 and TRBJ1-1, the CDR3 gives the full variable domain: DGGITQSPKYLFRKEGQNVTLSCEQNLNHDAMYWYRQDPGQGLRLIYYSQIVNDFQKGDIAEGYSVSREKKESFPLTVTSAQKNPTAFYLCASSQRPNTEAFFGQGTRLTVV.

Note on this clone: The sample has other DNA sequences that encode this CDR3 too. V gene TRBV7-3 combines with J gene TRBJ2-5; no reliable D call. The germline CDR1 and CDR2 sequences are SGHTA and FQGTGA. Trimming stripped 3 bases from V and 0 bases from J, with 5 bases between. CDR3 length equals 13 residues. The CDR3 protein is CASSFGHQETQYF. For the CDR3, the DNA is TGTGCCAGCAGCTTCGGGCACCAAGAGACCCAGTACTTC.

This chain links TRBV7-9 with TRBJ2-1; TRBD1 aligns across 7 bases. The length of the CDR3 is 16 residues. Per germline, CDR1 SEHNR and CDR2 FQNEAQ (reference sequence). The V gene end was trimmed by 5 bases and the J gene end by 0 bases; junction bases not matched to a gene: 7. The CDR3 sequence: CASSPGQATSYNEQFF. CDR3 DNA: TGTGCCAGCAGCCCAGGACAGGCCACCTCCTACAATGAGCAGTTCTTC.

The chain combines TRBV5-1 with TRBJ1-3; D is unclear. V shed 0 bases and J shed 2 bases, with 6 bases lying between them. The V gene's germline CDR1 is SGHRS and CDR2 YFSETQ. The CDR3 is 14 amino acids. CDR3 sequence (DNA): TGCGCCAGCAGCTTGGATGGGGCTGGAAACACCATATATTTT. It specifies CASSLDGAGNTIYF.

The table lists this clone with a few counts. This rearrangement joins TRBV4-2 to TRBJ2-1, with D hard to call. V shed 1 base and J shed 5 bases, with 3 bases lying between them. This CDR3 is 12 amino acids long. CDR1 and CDR2 from the germline V gene are LGHNA and YNFKEQ. DNA of the CDR3: TGTGCCAGCAGCCAAGGCGACAATGAGCAGTTCTTC. This gives the protein CASSQGDNEQFF.

The V call is TRBV30, the J call TRBJ2-7; 10 bases map to TRBD1. From germline, CDR1 is GTSNPN and CDR2 SVGIG (reference sequence). V shed 4 bases, J shed 4 bases, and the junction held 4 bases outside the gene matches. The CDR3 consists of 13 residues. The CDR3 bases are TGTGCCTGGATACCGGGACAGGGGTACGAGCAGTACTTC. Amino acids: CAWIPGQGYEQYF.

The gene calls are TRBV18 and TRBJ2-1; a possible D gene is TRBD2 (6 bases). Germline CDR1 and CDR2: KGHSH and LQKENI. The length of the CDR3 is 15 residues. V lost 6 bases and J lost 5, with 17 bases in between. CDR3 in amino acids: CASSFGGIRDNEQFF. The DNA for the CDR3 is TGTGCCAGCTCGTTTGGCGGGATTCGGGACAATGAGCAGTTCTTC.

This clone came up once. The rearrangement uses TRBV7-9 and TRBJ2-3; D is perhaps TRBD2 (5 bases). This CDR3 region has 15 residues. Trimming shortened V by 0 bases and J by 0 bases, and 7 bases separated the two germline ends. The germline gives CDR1 SEHNR, CDR2 FQNEAQ (reference sequence). The CDR3 DNA reads as TGTGCCAGCAGCTTAGCTAGCGCTAGCACAGATACGCAGTATTTT. The encoded protein is CASSLASASTDTQYF.

The CDR3 sequence is CASSHNRETDTQYF. The CDR3 DNA is TGTGCCAGCTCCCACAACAGGGAAACAGATACGCAGTATTTT. The rearrangement uses TRBV18 and TRBJ2-3, with D maybe TRBD1 (6 bases). The CDR3 is made up of 14 amino acids. Germline V CDR1 and CDR2: KGHSH, LQKENI. V was clipped by 6 bases and J by 3 bases, with 13 bases between them. The complete variable domain, with remaining parts taken from reference TRBV18 and TRBJ2-3, reads NAGVMQNPRHLVRRRGQEARLRCSPMKGHSHVYWYRQLPEEGLKFMVYLQKENIIDESGMPKERFSAEFPKEGPSILRIQQVVRGDSAAYFCASSHNRETDTQYFGPGTRLTVL.

Concerning this clone itself: Additional DNA sequences in this sample encode the identical CDR3. The V and J genes are TRBV7-3 and TRBJ2-1; 7 bases line up with TRBD2. The V gene end was trimmed by 2 bases and the J gene end by 1 base; junction bases not matched to a gene: 2. Germline V gene lookup returns CDR1 SGHTA and CDR2 FQGTGA. This CDR3 is 15 amino acids long. CDR3 residues: CASSLLGGSYNEQFF. CDR3 DNA: TGTGCCAGCAGCTTACTGGGGGGGTCCTACAATGAGCAGTTCTTC.

The rearrangement links TRBV18 to TRBJ2-7; D uncertain. The CDR3 runs 12 residues. V lost 3 bases to trimming and J lost 2 bases, with 5 bases between them. Germline V gene lookup returns CDR1 KGHSH and CDR2 LQKENI. CDR3 in DNA: TGTGCCAGCTCACCTTCAACCTACGAGCAGTACTTC. It translates to CASSPSTYEQYF.